A selection of T cell receptor beta chains follows, all from one sample in a study of metastatic and nonmetastatic thyroid tumors. TCRdb reanalyzed the PCR reads via MiXCR. The repertoire holds 25,000 to 30,000 clones, with around 25% as singletons. The sample comprised blood. The origin of the receptors is a female donor with papillary thyroid cancer or a benign thyroid nodule (not recorded which). Some clones in this sample may be carry-over from other donors' samples. CDR3s include the opening cysteine and the closing phenylalanine or tryptophan. Each record gives: CDR3 protein, CDR3 DNA, D gene, V gene, CDR3 length, clone size, J gene. A D gene is named only where the DNA matches it firmly. Clone size is shown for a subset of rows, as once, few, many or a class of expanded clone.

CDR3aa: CASSLFRPGSQSEQFF
CDR3nt: TGTGCCAGCAGTCTCTTCCGGCCGGGATCACAAAGTGAGCAGTTCTTC
d_gene: NA
v_gene: TRBV28
len: 16
abundance: few
j_gene: TRBJ2-1

CDR3aa: CSATKANSGANVLTF
CDR3nt: TGCAGTGCTACAAAGGCCAACTCTGGGGCCAACGTCCTGACTTTC
d_gene: NA
v_gene: TRBV20-1
len: 15
abundance: many
j_gene: TRBJ2-6

CDR3aa: CATIRDPLNGGEQFF
CDR3nt: TGTGCCACCATCAGAGATCCTCTAAACGGAGGTGAGCAGTTCTTC
d_gene: NA
v_gene: TRBV15
len: 15
abundance: NA
j_gene: TRBJ2-1

CDR3aa: CASVGGGFHEQYF
CDR3nt: TGTGCCAGCGTCGGCGGGGGATTCCACGAGCAGTACTTC
d_gene: TRBD2
v_gene: TRBV6-1
len: 13
abundance: few
j_gene: TRBJ2-7

CDR3aa: CASSEVDREGGYTF
CDR3nt: TGTGCAAGCAGTGAAGTAGACAGGGAAGGTGGCTACACCTTC
d_gene: TRBD1
v_gene: TRBV6-1
len: 14
abundance: few
j_gene: TRBJ1-2

CDR3aa: CASSLKGDQPQHF
CDR3nt: TGTGCCAGCAGCTTAAAAGGGGATCAGCCCCAGCATTTT
d_gene: NA
v_gene: TRBV7-2
len: 13
abundance: many
j_gene: TRBJ1-5

CDR3aa: CASVDYPTDTQYF
CDR3nt: TGTGCCAGCGTAGACTACCCCACAGATACGCAGTATTTT
d_gene: NA
v_gene: TRBV13
len: 13
abundance: many
j_gene: TRBJ2-3

CDR3aa: CASRGQNTGELFF
CDR3nt: TGCGCCAGCCGGGGTCAGAACACCGGGGAGCTGTTTTTT
d_gene: NA
v_gene: TRBV5-1
len: 13
abundance: many
j_gene: TRBJ2-2

CDR3aa: CASSRGSNNKPQHF
CDR3nt: TGTGCCAGCAGTCGCGGCAGCAATAATAAGCCCCAGCATTTT
d_gene: NA
v_gene: TRBV6-2/TRBV6-3
len: 14
abundance: few
j_gene: TRBJ1-5

CDR3aa: CASSPGGLTGNTIYF
CDR3nt: TGTGCCAGCTCACCAGGGGGCTTGACTGGAAACACCATATATTTT
d_gene: NA
v_gene: TRBV18
len: 15
abundance: NA
j_gene: TRBJ1-3

CDR3aa: CASRTSGLGSTDTQYF
CDR3nt: TGTGCCAGCAGGACCTCGGGACTAGGTAGCACAGATACGCAGTATTTT
d_gene: TRBD2
v_gene: TRBV6-1
len: 16
abundance: many
j_gene: TRBJ2-3

CDR3aa: CASSDSPLNTEAFF
CDR3nt: TGCGCCAGCAGTGATTCACCTTTGAACACTGAAGCTTTCTTT
d_gene: NA
v_gene: TRBV10-1
len: 14
abundance: many
j_gene: TRBJ1-1

CDR3aa: CASSWGEPRTDTQYF
CDR3nt: TGTGCCAGCAGCTGGGGGGAACCTCGGACAGATACGCAGTATTTT
d_gene: NA
v_gene: TRBV6-1
len: 15
abundance: many
j_gene: TRBJ2-3

CDR3aa: CASSLDGRADTEAFF
CDR3nt: TGTGCCAGCAGCTTAGATGGCAGGGCGGACACTGAAGCTTTCTTT
d_gene: NA
v_gene: TRBV7-3
len: 15
abundance: many
j_gene: TRBJ1-1

CDR3aa: CASSQRENTEAFF
CDR3nt: TGTGCCAGCAGTCAAAGGGAGAACACTGAAGCTTTCTTT
d_gene: NA
v_gene: TRBV6-2/TRBV6-3
len: 13
abundance: large
j_gene: TRBJ1-1

CDR3aa: CSARPSGGTYQETQYF
CDR3nt: TGCAGTGCTAGGCCTAGCGGGGGGACGTACCAAGAGACCCAGTACTTC
d_gene: TRBD2
v_gene: TRBV20-1
len: 16
abundance: NA
j_gene: TRBJ2-5

CDR3aa: CASSLLSLETAKNIQYF
CDR3nt: TGTGCCAGCAGTTTACTGTCGCTAGAAACAGCCAAAAACATTCAGTACTTC
d_gene: NA
v_gene: TRBV28
len: 17
abundance: many
j_gene: TRBJ2-4

CDR3aa: CSASSGEESSPLHF
CDR3nt: TGCAGTGCGTCCTCGGGGGAGGAGTCCTCACCCCTCCACTTT
d_gene: NA
v_gene: TRBV20-1
len: 14
abundance: few
j_gene: TRBJ1-6

CDR3aa: CASVCVPPGMSEQYF
CDR3nt: TGTGCCAGTGTCTGTGTCCCCCCGGGTATGAGCGAGCAGTACTTC
d_gene: NA
v_gene: TRBV6-4
len: 15
abundance: few
j_gene: TRBJ2-7

CDR3aa: CASSSHSGTEWGIQYF
CDR3nt: TGTGCCAGCAGCTCTCATTCCGGGACGGAGTGGGGCATTCAGTACTTC
d_gene: NA
v_gene: TRBV6-1
len: 16
abundance: NA
j_gene: TRBJ2-4

CDR3aa: CSARGGKGSTEAFF
CDR3nt: TGCAGTGCTAGAGGAGGCAAAGGTAGCACTGAAGCTTTCTTT
d_gene: NA
v_gene: TRBV20-1
len: 14
abundance: many
j_gene: TRBJ1-1

CDR3aa: CASSLEGTGGDTQYF
CDR3nt: TGCGCCAGCAGCTTGGAAGGGACAGGGGGAGATACGCAGTATTTT
d_gene: TRBD1
v_gene: TRBV5-1
len: 15
abundance: many
j_gene: TRBJ2-3

CDR3aa: CASSDSRRGATGELFF
CDR3nt: TGTGCCAGCAGTGACTCTAGGCGAGGGGCGACCGGGGAGCTGTTTTTT
d_gene: NA
v_gene: TRBV6-4
len: 16
abundance: medium-sized
j_gene: TRBJ2-2

CDR3aa: CASNRDSYYEQYF
CDR3nt: TGTGCCAGCAATCGGGACAGCTATTACGAGCAGTACTTC
d_gene: TRBD1
v_gene: TRBV2
len: 13
abundance: medium-sized
j_gene: TRBJ2-7

CDR3aa: CSARDSTELIKQYF
CDR3nt: TGCAGTGCTAGAGATAGTACAGAACTGATTAAGCAGTACTTC
d_gene: NA
v_gene: TRBV20-1
len: 14
abundance: NA
j_gene: TRBJ2-7

CDR3aa: CSTLQTNNEHFF
CDR3nt: TGCAGTACCCTACAGACGAACAATGAGCATTTCTTC
d_gene: NA
v_gene: TRBV20-1
len: 12
abundance: NA
j_gene: TRBJ2-1

CDR3aa: CASSPGGLAAYEQYF
CDR3nt: TGTGCCAGCAGCCCAGGAGGACTAGCAGCCTACGAGCAGTACTTC
d_gene: TRBD2
v_gene: TRBV7-2
len: 15
abundance: few
j_gene: TRBJ2-7

CDR3aa: CASSPRGSVANVLTF
CDR3nt: TGTGCCAGCAGCCCTCGCGGCTCTGTGGCCAACGTCCTGACTTTC
d_gene: NA
v_gene: TRBV7-2
len: 15
abundance: NA
j_gene: TRBJ2-6

CDR3aa: CASRRRQDTEAFF
CDR3nt: TGTGCCAGCAGGAGGAGGCAGGACACTGAAGCTTTCTTT
d_gene: NA
v_gene: TRBV7-2
len: 13
abundance: many
j_gene: TRBJ1-1

CDR3aa: CASSTSGTYNEQFF
CDR3nt: TGTGCCAGCTCTACTAGCGGGACCTACAATGAGCAGTTCTTC
d_gene: TRBD2
v_gene: TRBV11-3
len: 14
abundance: medium-sized
j_gene: TRBJ2-1

CDR3aa: CSYSKGTNTEAFF
CDR3nt: TGCAGCTATAGTAAGGGAACGAACACTGAAGCTTTCTTT
d_gene: NA
v_gene: TRBV29-1
len: 13
abundance: many
j_gene: TRBJ1-1

CDR3aa: CASSEEGLNYGYTF
CDR3nt: TGTGCCAGCAGTGAAGAAGGGTTAAACTATGGCTACACCTTC
d_gene: NA
v_gene: TRBV2
len: 14
abundance: NA
j_gene: TRBJ1-2

CDR3aa: CASSAGQRGTYEQYF
CDR3nt: TGTGCCAGCAGCGCCGGACAACGAGGAACCTACGAGCAGTACTTC
d_gene: NA
v_gene: TRBV9
len: 15
abundance: many
j_gene: TRBJ2-7

CDR3aa: CASSQITGTVQGTQYF
CDR3nt: TGCGCCAGCAGCCAGATAACCGGGACAGTTCAAGGTACGCAGTATTTT
d_gene: TRBD1
v_gene: TRBV4-1
len: 16
abundance: many
j_gene: TRBJ2-3

CDR3aa: CASSYIVQRESYNEQFF
CDR3nt: TGTGCCAGCAGTTACATAGTCCAGCGGGAGAGTTACAATGAGCAGTTCTTC
d_gene: TRBD2
v_gene: TRBV6-6
len: 17
abundance: NA
j_gene: TRBJ2-1

CDR3aa: CASSLEGLGQYF
CDR3nt: TGCGCCAGCAGCTTAGAAGGTCTTGGGCAGTACTTC
d_gene: NA
v_gene: TRBV5-1
len: 12
abundance: NA
j_gene: TRBJ2-7

CDR3aa: CANSPLFRGTSITGELFF
CDR3nt: TGTGCCAACAGCCCCTTGTTCAGGGGGACTAGCATCACCGGGGAGCTGTTTTTT
d_gene: TRBD2
v_gene: TRBV7-8
len: 18
abundance: NA
j_gene: TRBJ2-2

CDR3aa: CATSMGRRDEKLFF
CDR3nt: TGTGCCACCAGTATGGGGAGGCGGGATGAAAAACTGTTTTTT
d_gene: NA
v_gene: TRBV24-1
len: 14
abundance: many
j_gene: TRBJ1-4

CDR3aa: CASSFQFGTGVGNTIYF
CDR3nt: TGTGCCAGCAGTTTCCAATTTGGGACAGGGGTCGGAAACACCATATATTTT
d_gene: TRBD1
v_gene: TRBV12-3/TRBV12-4
len: 17
abundance: many
j_gene: TRBJ1-3

CDR3aa: CASRQRGGSSTDTQYF
CDR3nt: TGTGCCAGCAGGCAGCGGGGAGGATCTAGCACAGATACGCAGTATTTT
d_gene: TRBD2
v_gene: TRBV11-2
len: 16
abundance: NA
j_gene: TRBJ2-3

CDR3aa: CASSYGEAGGSQETQYF
CDR3nt: TGTGCCAGCAGTTACGGGGAAGCGGGGGGCTCGCAAGAGACCCAGTACTTC
d_gene: TRBD2
v_gene: TRBV6-2/TRBV6-3
len: 17
abundance: few
j_gene: TRBJ2-5

CDR3aa: CASSLGVSGNTIYF
CDR3nt: TGTGCCAGCAGCTTAGGGGTCTCTGGAAACACCATATATTTT
d_gene: NA
v_gene: TRBV7-2
len: 14
abundance: few
j_gene: TRBJ1-3

CDR3aa: CASSLDHLAGGPAYNEQFF
CDR3nt: TGTGCCAGCAGCTTAGATCACCTAGCGGGAGGGCCGGCCTACAATGAGCAGTTCTTC
d_gene: TRBD2
v_gene: TRBV11-2
len: 19
abundance: NA
j_gene: TRBJ2-1

CDR3aa: CASSYGLQEKLFF
CDR3nt: TGTGCCAGCAGTTATGGGTTGCAGGAAAAACTGTTTTTT
d_gene: NA
v_gene: TRBV6-9
len: 13
abundance: few
j_gene: TRBJ1-4

CDR3aa: CSVETRLSKNTEAFF
CDR3nt: TGCAGCGTTGAAACCCGCCTGTCGAAGAACACTGAAGCTTTCTTT
d_gene: NA
v_gene: TRBV29-1
len: 15
abundance: many
j_gene: TRBJ1-1

CDR3aa: CATSAQNWDVGLGPQHF
CDR3nt: TGTGCCACCAGTGCCCAGAACTGGGACGTAGGTTTAGGGCCCCAGCATTTT
d_gene: NA
v_gene: TRBV24-1
len: 17
abundance: many
j_gene: TRBJ1-5

CDR3aa: CAWSVGYSNQPQHF
CDR3nt: TGTGCCTGGAGTGTTGGGTATAGCAATCAGCCCCAGCATTTT
d_gene: NA
v_gene: TRBV30
len: 14
abundance: NA
j_gene: TRBJ1-5

CDR3aa: CSATPPRGGNYEQYF
CDR3nt: TGCAGTGCCACCCCACCCCGGGGGGGAAACTACGAGCAGTACTTC
d_gene: TRBD2
v_gene: TRBV20-1
len: 15
abundance: once
j_gene: TRBJ2-7

CDR3aa: CASICPEPGYTF
CDR3nt: TGTGCCAGCATCTGTCCAGAGCCTGGCTACACCTTC
d_gene: NA
v_gene: TRBV9
len: 12
abundance: few
j_gene: TRBJ1-2

CDR3aa: CASSQALSSYNSPLHF
CDR3nt: TGTGCCAGCAGCCAAGCCCTTAGCTCCTATAATTCACCCCTCCACTTT
d_gene: NA
v_gene: TRBV4-2
len: 16
abundance: NA
j_gene: TRBJ1-6

CDR3aa: CAWREKGRTEAFF
CDR3nt: TGTGCCTGGAGGGAGAAGGGTCGGACTGAAGCTTTCTTT
d_gene: NA
v_gene: TRBV30
len: 13
abundance: many
j_gene: TRBJ1-1

CDR3aa: CASSLDGESYEQYF
CDR3nt: TGTGCCAGCAGTTTGGACGGGGAGAGCTACGAGCAGTACTTC
d_gene: NA
v_gene: TRBV6-2/TRBV6-3
len: 14
abundance: NA
j_gene: TRBJ2-7

CDR3aa: CASSPNTGRGNTIYF
CDR3nt: TGTGCCAGCAGCCCGAACACCGGCCGTGGAAACACCATATATTTT
d_gene: NA
v_gene: TRBV28
len: 15
abundance: NA
j_gene: TRBJ1-3

CDR3aa: CSASGRTGEQYF
CDR3nt: TGCAGTGCTAGCGGCAGGACTGGCGAGCAGTACTTC
d_gene: NA
v_gene: TRBV20-1
len: 12
abundance: many
j_gene: TRBJ2-7

CDR3aa: CASSLWPATSSYNSPLHF
CDR3nt: TGTGCCAGCAGCTTATGGCCCGCCACAAGCTCCTATAATTCACCCCTCCACTTT
d_gene: NA
v_gene: TRBV7-6
len: 18
abundance: NA
j_gene: TRBJ1-6

CDR3aa: CASSFDSYEQYF
CDR3nt: TGTGCCAGCAGCTTCGACAGCTACGAGCAGTACTTC
d_gene: NA
v_gene: TRBV5-4
len: 12
abundance: many
j_gene: TRBJ2-7

CDR3aa: CATSDGQGKNYNEQFF
CDR3nt: TGTGCCACCAGTGATGGACAGGGGAAGAACTACAATGAGCAGTTCTTC
d_gene: TRBD1
v_gene: TRBV24-1
len: 16
abundance: many
j_gene: TRBJ2-1

CDR3aa: CSAGQGVAGNNEQFF
CDR3nt: TGCAGTGCAGGACAGGGGGTAGCGGGAAACAATGAGCAGTTCTTC
d_gene: TRBD1
v_gene: TRBV20-1
len: 15
abundance: NA
j_gene: TRBJ2-1

CDR3aa: CASSPNGGRWDTQYF
CDR3nt: TGTGCCAGCAGCCCAAATGGCGGGAGGTGGGATACGCAGTATTTT
d_gene: TRBD2
v_gene: TRBV7-3
len: 15
abundance: NA
j_gene: TRBJ2-3

CDR3aa: CASSLPAVELFF
CDR3nt: TGTGCCAGCAGCCTCCCGGCAGTTGAGCTGTTTTTT
d_gene: NA
v_gene: TRBV6-1
len: 12
abundance: few
j_gene: TRBJ2-2